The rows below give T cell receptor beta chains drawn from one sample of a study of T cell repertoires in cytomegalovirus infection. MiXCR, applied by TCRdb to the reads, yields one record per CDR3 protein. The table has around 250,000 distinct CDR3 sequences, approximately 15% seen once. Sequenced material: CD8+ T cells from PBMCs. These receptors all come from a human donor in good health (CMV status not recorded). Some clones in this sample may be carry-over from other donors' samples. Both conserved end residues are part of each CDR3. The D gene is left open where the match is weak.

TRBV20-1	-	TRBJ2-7	CSARDGSVSDEQYF
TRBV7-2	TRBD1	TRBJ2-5	CASSLRQGAGETQYF
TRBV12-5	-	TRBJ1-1	CASGFGRMNTEAFF
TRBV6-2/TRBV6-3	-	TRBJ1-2	CASYTGIGYTF
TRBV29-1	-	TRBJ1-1	CSVGGASGRLNTEAFF
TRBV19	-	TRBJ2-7	CASSTGTRSYEQYF
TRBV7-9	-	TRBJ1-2	CASSLGDRETNPYGYTF
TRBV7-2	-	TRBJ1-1	CASSLLTYTAGNTEAFF
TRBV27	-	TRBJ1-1	CASSLAQGRTEAFF
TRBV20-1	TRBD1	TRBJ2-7	CSARAPTGGNEQYF
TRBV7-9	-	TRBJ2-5	CASTPLGKAETQYF
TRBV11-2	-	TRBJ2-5	CASSLFVDSKETRYF